This TCR beta chain derives from a study of blood T cell repertoires in COVID-19. Whole-study context: The origin of the acute and convalescent COVID-19 samples was the United States, Italy and Spain.

The CDR3 is 13 amino acids. This study enrolled people aged roughly 18 to 89 from about 24 US geographic areas. Participants' reported clinical history set cohort assignment. Profiled with immunoSEQ multiplex PCR; TCRdb holds only in-frame clones, not every one. The table records roughly 500,000 clones, 88% of them present only once. The chain employs TRBV7-5 and TRBJ1-1; TRBD1 is taken as the D call from the table, unchecked against the DNA. TRBV7-5 is listed as a pseudogene. Sequences were obtained from PBMCs or T cells enriched from blood (not recorded which). This TCR came from a middle-aged woman who had recovered from COVID-19. DNA for the CDR3: TGTGCCAGAAGCCACATTATGAACACTGAAGCTTTCTTT. This sequence encodes CARSHIMNTEAFF.